The clone carrying this T cell receptor (beta chain) has only a few counts. These data originate in a study of blood T cells in healthy people across ages. A second PCR of roughly 7 to 11 cycles used a sample-barcoded 5' primer and a J-beta primer mix. TCRdb ran MiXCR on the 5' RACE reads and lists one entry per CDR3 protein. The sample records just under 750,000 distinct CDR3 sequences, 22% being singletons. Trimming took 0 bases from V and 0 from J, leaving 5 bases between them. Per germline, CDR1 DFQATT and CDR2 SNEGSKA (reference sequence). The CDR3 has 13 amino acids. The origin of this receptor is a man in his 70s in good health. The specimen was blood. The rearrangement joins TRBV20-1 to TRBJ1-2; no firm D call. CDR3 residues: CSAREKTNYGYTF. The CDR3, as DNA: TGCAGTGCTAGAGAAAAAACTAACTATGGCTACACCTTC.